Below, 12 T cell receptor beta chains from the same sample are listed, as sequenced in a study of regulatory T cells in long-lasting Graves disease. This sample's time point: persistent/refractory GD, antithyroid drugs over 5 years with positive TRAb. The TCR library was made from RNA that had been extracted from PBMCs in TRIzol. The authors built TCR beta libraries using iRepertoire HTBI primers and Arm-PCR of CDR3 regions. TCRdb re-called the multiplex PCR reads with MiXCR, one entry per CDR3 protein. The sample records 360,000 or so distinct CDR3 sequences, roughly 25% being singletons. Sample: peripheral blood mononuclear cells (PBMCs), taken when the disease was refractory, from a patient treated with antithyroid drugs. Receptors were obtained from a woman in her thirties or forties with Graves disease.

The chain carries TRBV27 and TRBJ2-1; D perhaps matches TRBD1 (6 bases). Between the trimmed V and J ends, which lost 5 bases and 5 bases, there was a span of 16 bases. This CDR3 contains 15 residues. Germline loops: CDR1 MNHEY, CDR2 SMNVEV (reference sequence). This CDR3 is CASSPRQVLDNEQFF. As DNA, the CDR3 is TGTGCCAGCAGTCCTCGACAGGTTTTGGACAATGAGCAGTTCTTC.

This clonotype occurred once. This rearrangement joins TRBV25-1 to TRBJ2-7; D gene uncertain. The CDR3 sequence is 12 residues long. Germline CDR1 is MGHDK and CDR2 is SYGVNS. V lost 6 bases and J 2 bases, leaving 8 bases between the germline ends. The CDR3 loop is CASSRKPYEQYF. The CDR3 region has the DNA TGTGCCAGCAGCAGGAAACCCTACGAGCAGTACTTC.

The chain uses TRBV20-1 and TRBJ1-6; D perhaps matches TRBD1 (5 bases). Deletions cut 0 bases from V and 5 bases from J, with 14 bases between. This CDR3 is built from 16 residues. The germline V gene encodes CDR1 DFQATT and CDR2 SNEGSKA (reference sequence). CDR3 loop: CSARDPGQGNNSPLHF. The CDR3, as DNA: TGCAGTGCTAGAGATCCCGGCCAGGGCAATAATTCACCCCTCCACTTT.

V gene TRBV30 combines with J gene TRBJ2-7, with D perhaps matching TRBD1 or TRBD2 (5 bases each). Trimming cost V 2 bases and J 5 bases, with 16 bases left between them. Germline-derived CDR1 and CDR2 are GTSNPN and SVGIG (reference sequence). The CDR3 extends over 14 amino acids. CDR3 region: CAWSYGGKRDEQYF. In DNA, the CDR3 is TGTGCCTGGAGTTATGGGGGTAAAAGGGACGAGCAGTACTTC.

V gene TRBV7-6 combines with J gene TRBJ1-5; D remains ambiguous. Trimming pared 5 bases from V and 0 bases from J, leaving 8 bases between. This CDR3 is 14 amino acids long. The V gene's germline CDR1 is SGHVS and CDR2 FNYEAQ. CDR3 bases: TGTGCCAGCAGCCCAGCTTATAGCAATCAGCCCCAGCATTTT. Translation: CASSPAYSNQPQHF.

This clonotype was counted a single time. The CDR3 is CASSPQPLLGAVGEAFF. DNA for the CDR3: TGTGCCAGCAGCCCCCAACCCCTATTGGGGGCTGTGGGTGAAGCTTTCTTT. The rearrangement uses TRBV7-9 and TRBJ1-1; tentative D call: TRBD1 (6 bases). Trimming pared 5 bases from V and 7 bases from J, leaving 26 bases between. Germline V CDR1 and CDR2: SEHNR, FQNEAQ (reference sequence). The CDR3 sequence is 17 residues long.

This clonotype appeared many times. The chain carries TRBV6-5 and TRBJ1-1; 8 bases match TRBD1. CDR3 length: 15 residues. Per the germline V gene, CDR1 is MNHEY and CDR2 is SVGAGI. The J segment lost 4 bases and the V segment lost 1 base, leaving 5 bases of the junction unmatched. The CDR3 nucleotides read TGTGCCAGCAGTTACTTTAACAGGGGGACCACTGAAGCTTTCTTT. Its translation is CASSYFNRGTTEAFF.

This clonotype was seen a few times. V gene TRBV27 combines with J gene TRBJ1-2; D remains unclear. V was trimmed by 7 bases and J by 7 bases, leaving 22 bases between them. This CDR3 spans 15 amino acids. Germline V gives CDR1 MNHEY, CDR2 SMNVEV (reference sequence). The CDR3 nucleotides are TGTGCCAGCAAAGGAGCCCGGGGATCTATTCTTGGCTACACCTTC. This codes for CASKGARGSILGYTF.

This clonotype was observed a handful of times. The V gene is TRBV20-1, the J gene TRBJ2-3; D is ambiguous. Looked up from germline, CDR1 is DFQATT and CDR2 is SNEGSKA (reference sequence). V dropped 3 bases and J dropped 6 bases, with 16 bases sitting between them. The CDR3 loop spans 14 amino acids. The CDR3 region is CSASRPLRPDTQYF. DNA for the CDR3: TGCAGTGCTAGTAGGCCTCTCCGCCCCGATACGCAGTATTTT.

Many counts were recorded for this clonotype. The V gene is TRBV6-1, the J gene TRBJ1-1; D is ambiguous. Germline lookup yields CDR1 MNHNS and CDR2 SASEGT. The CDR3 totals 14 residues. V shed 6 bases and J shed 7 bases, with 18 bases lying between them. The CDR3 nucleotides read TGTGCCAGCAGACAGATCGGGGATTACGGTGAAGCTTTCTTT. Translation: CASRQIGDYGEAFF.

This clonotype was seen a few times. This chain links TRBV20-1 with TRBJ1-4; tentative D call: TRBD1 (6 bases). The CDR3 sequence is 14 residues long. V lost 3 bases to trimming and J lost 3 bases, with 11 bases between them. Germline assignment: CDR1 DFQATT and CDR2 SNEGSKA (reference sequence). This CDR3 is CSAREDRSNEKLFF. The CDR3 DNA reads TGCAGTGCTAGGGAAGACAGGTCTAATGAAAAACTGTTTTTT.

This clonotype was recorded many times. The chain couples TRBV6-5 to TRBJ2-4, with D possibly being TRBD2 (6 bases). CDR1 and CDR2 (germline): MNHEY, SVGAGI. The V end was cut by 2 bases, the J end by 2 bases, with 7 bases between. There are 14 residues in the CDR3. CDR3 nucleotides: TGTGCCAGCAGTTACGGAGGGACCAAAAACATTCAGTACTTC. It is translated as CASSYGGTKNIQYF.